This T cell receptor beta chain was found in a study of CD8 T cells in Susac syndrome. V was clipped by 4 bases and J by 2 bases, with 12 bases between them. Germline V gene lookup returns CDR1 DFQATT and CDR2 SNEGSKA (reference sequence). This CDR3 has 14 residues. Reverse transcription used about 0.45 to 1 ug RNA and random hexamers. The amplification used immunoSEQ multiplex PCR on TCR beta CDR3; it spanned 54 Vbeta and 13 Jbeta. TCRdb re-derived calls from the immunoSEQ multiplex PCR reads in MiXCR, one entry per CDR3 protein. The data hold 200,000 to 250,000 distinct CDR3 sequences, with roughly 96% observed a single time.

The sequenced sample consisted of CD4+ T cells from PBMCs. This TCR was recovered from a human donor with multiple sclerosis. The chain combines TRBV20-1 with TRBJ2-4; a weak D match, TRBD1 (6 bases). Here the CDR3 reads CSAKIDRSKNIQYF. For the CDR3, the DNA is TGCAGTGCTAAGATAGACAGGTCCAAAAACATTCAGTACTTC.